This TCR beta chain stems from a study of blood T cell repertoires in COVID-19. Turning to the study itself: COVID-19 samples from acute and convalescent phases originated in the United States, Italy and Spain. Sources were T cells, B-cell-depleted T cells, or PBMCs; the material itself was cDNA or gDNA.

Per germline, CDR1 MDHEN and CDR2 SYDVKM. Trimming removed 1 base from V and 2 bases from J, with 7 bases in between. The CDR3 is 14 amino acids. Repertoires were generated with immunoSEQ multiplex PCR, while TCRdb's copy carries only in-frame clones and drops some. The sample lists 150,000 to 200,000 clones, 92% occurring once. The chain recombines TRBV28 with TRBJ2-3; D remains unclear. The sequence derives from a man aged 25 to 40 with COVID-19, enrolled during active disease. Material: peripheral blood. CDR3 coding DNA: TGTGCCAGCAGTTTATTGGGCACCACAGATACGCAGTATTTT. This sequence encodes CASSLLGTTDTQYF.